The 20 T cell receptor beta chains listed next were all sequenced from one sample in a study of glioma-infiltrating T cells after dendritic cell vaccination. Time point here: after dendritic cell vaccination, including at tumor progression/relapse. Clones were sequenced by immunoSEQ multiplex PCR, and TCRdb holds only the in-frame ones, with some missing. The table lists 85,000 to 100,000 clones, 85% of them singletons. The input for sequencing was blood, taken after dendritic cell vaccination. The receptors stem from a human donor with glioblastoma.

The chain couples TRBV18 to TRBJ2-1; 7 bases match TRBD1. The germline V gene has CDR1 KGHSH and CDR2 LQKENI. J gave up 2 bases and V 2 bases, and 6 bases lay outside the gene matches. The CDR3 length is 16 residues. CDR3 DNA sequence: TGTGCCAGCTCACCAAGAGAGGGGGCCACCTACAATGAGCAGTTCTTC. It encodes CASSPREGATYNEQFF.

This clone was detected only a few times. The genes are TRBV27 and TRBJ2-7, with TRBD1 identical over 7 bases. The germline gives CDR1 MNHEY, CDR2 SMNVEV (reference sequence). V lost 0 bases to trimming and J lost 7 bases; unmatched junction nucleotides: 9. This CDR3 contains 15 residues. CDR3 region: CASSLSLTGMGEQYF. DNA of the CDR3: TGTGCCAGCAGTTTATCGCTGACAGGGATGGGGGAGCAGTACTTC.

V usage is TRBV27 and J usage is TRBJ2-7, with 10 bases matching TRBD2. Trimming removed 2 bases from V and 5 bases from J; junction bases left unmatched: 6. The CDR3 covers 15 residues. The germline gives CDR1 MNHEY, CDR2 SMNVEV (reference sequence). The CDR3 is CASSLKLAGLHEQYF. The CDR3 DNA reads TGTGCCAGCAGTTTAAAACTAGCGGGACTCCACGAGCAGTACTTC.

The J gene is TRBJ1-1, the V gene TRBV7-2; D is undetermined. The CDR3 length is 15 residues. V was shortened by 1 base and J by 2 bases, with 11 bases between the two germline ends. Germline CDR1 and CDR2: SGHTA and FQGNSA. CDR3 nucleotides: TGTGCCAGCAGCTTAGAAGGCACTACCAACACTGAAGCTTTCTTT. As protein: CASSLEGTTNTEAFF.

Here the CDR3 DNA reads TGTGCCAGCTCACCAGTAAGGTCACAGGGAGACACAGATACGCAGTATTTT. It yields the protein CASSPVRSQGDTDTQYF. This chain joins TRBV18 and TRBJ2-3, with D perhaps TRBD1 (6 bases). Germline CDR1 and CDR2: KGHSH and LQKENI. With 2 bases removed from V and 2 bases from J, the gap between germline ends came to 17 bases. The CDR3 loop spans 17 amino acids.

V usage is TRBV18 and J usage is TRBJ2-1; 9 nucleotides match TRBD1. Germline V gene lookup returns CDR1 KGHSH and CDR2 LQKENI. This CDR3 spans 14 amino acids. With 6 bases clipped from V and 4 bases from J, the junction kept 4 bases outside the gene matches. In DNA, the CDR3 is TGTGCCAGCTCCGGGACAGGGCCGTACAATGAGCAGTTCTTC. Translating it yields CASSGTGPYNEQFF.

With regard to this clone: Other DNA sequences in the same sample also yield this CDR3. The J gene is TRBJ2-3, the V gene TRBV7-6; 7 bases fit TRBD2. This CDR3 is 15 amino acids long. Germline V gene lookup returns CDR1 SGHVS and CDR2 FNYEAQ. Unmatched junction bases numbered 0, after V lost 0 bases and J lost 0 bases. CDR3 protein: CASSLAGGSTDTQYF. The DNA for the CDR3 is TGTGCCAGCAGCTTAGCGGGAGGGAGCACAGATACGCAGTATTTT. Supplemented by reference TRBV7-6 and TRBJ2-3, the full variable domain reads GAGVSQSPRYKVTKRGQDVALRCDPISGHVSLYWYRQALGQGPEFLTYFNYEAQQDKSGLPNDRFSAERPEGSISTLTIQRTEQRDSAMYRCASSLAGGSTDTQYFGPGTRLTVL.

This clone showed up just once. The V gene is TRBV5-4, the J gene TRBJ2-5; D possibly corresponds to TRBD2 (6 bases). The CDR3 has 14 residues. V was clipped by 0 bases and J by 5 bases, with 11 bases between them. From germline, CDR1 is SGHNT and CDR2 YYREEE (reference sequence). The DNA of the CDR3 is TGTGCCAGCAGCTTGGCTGGGGGGTTTGAGACCCAGTACTTC. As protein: CASSLAGGFETQYF.

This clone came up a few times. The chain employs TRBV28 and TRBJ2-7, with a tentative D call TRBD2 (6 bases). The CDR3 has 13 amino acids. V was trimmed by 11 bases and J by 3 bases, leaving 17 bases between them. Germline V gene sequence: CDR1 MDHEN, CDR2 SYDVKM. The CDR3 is CADPREPNYEQYF. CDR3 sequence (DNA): TGTGCCGACCCCCGGGAGCCAAACTACGAGCAGTACTTC.

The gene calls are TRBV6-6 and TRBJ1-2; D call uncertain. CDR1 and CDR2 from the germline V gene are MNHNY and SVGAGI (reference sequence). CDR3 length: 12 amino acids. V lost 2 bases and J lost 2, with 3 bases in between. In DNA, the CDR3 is TGTGCCAGCAGTTACCAGAACTATGGCTACACCTTC. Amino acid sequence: CASSYQNYGYTF.

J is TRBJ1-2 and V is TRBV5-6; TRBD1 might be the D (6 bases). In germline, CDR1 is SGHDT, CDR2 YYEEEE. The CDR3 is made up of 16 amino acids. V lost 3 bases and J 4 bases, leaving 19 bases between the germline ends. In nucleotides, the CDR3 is TGTGCCAGCAGCTGGCGGTCAGCCAGGGGCCCCTATGGCTACACCTTC. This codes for CASSWRSARGPYGYTF.

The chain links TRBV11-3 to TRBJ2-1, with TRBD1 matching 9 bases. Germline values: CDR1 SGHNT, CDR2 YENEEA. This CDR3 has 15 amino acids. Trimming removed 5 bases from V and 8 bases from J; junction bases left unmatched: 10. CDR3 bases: TGTGCCAGCAGCCCAGTCGGGACAGGGAGGGATGAGCAGTTCTTC. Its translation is CASSPVGTGRDEQFF.

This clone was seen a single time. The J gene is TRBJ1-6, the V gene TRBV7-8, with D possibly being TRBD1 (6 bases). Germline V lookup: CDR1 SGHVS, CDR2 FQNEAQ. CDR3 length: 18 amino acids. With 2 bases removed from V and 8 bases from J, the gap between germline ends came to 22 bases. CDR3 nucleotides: TGTGCCAGCAGCTTAATAGTGGAGTCGACAGGTAAGGATTCACCCCTCCACTTT. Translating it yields CASSLIVESTGKDSPLHF. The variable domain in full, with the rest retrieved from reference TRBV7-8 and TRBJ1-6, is GAGVSQSPRYKVAKRGQDVALRCDPISGHVSLFWYQQALGQGPEFLTYFQNEAQLDKSGLPSDRFFAERPEGSVSTLKIQRTQQEDSAVYLCASSLIVESTGKDSPLHFGNGTRLTVT.

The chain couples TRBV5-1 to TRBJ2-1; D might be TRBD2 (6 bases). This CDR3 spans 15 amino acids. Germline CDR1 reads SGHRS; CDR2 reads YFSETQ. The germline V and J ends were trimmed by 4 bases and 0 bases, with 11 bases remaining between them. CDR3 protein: CASSAGSASYNEQFF. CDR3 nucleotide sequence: TGCGCCAGCAGCGCCGGGAGTGCCTCCTACAATGAGCAGTTCTTC.

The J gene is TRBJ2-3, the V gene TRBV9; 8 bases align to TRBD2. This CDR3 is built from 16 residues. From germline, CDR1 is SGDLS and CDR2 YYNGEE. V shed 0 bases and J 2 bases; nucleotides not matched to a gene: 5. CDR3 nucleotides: TGTGCCAGCAGCGTAGAGGGACTAGGATACACAGATACGCAGTATTTT. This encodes CASSVEGLGYTDTQYF.

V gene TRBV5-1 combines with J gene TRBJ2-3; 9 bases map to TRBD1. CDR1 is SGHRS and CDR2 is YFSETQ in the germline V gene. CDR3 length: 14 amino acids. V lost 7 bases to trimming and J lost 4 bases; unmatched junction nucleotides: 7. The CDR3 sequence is CASDAGQGSDTQYF. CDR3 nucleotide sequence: TGCGCCAGCGATGCGGGACAGGGATCAGATACGCAGTATTTT.

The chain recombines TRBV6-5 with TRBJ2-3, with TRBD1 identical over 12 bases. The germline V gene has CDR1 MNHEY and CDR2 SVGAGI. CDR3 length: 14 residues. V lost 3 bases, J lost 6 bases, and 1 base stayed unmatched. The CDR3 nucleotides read TGTGCCAGCAGTTATGGGACAGGGGGCGATACGCAGTATTTT. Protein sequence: CASSYGTGGDTQYF.

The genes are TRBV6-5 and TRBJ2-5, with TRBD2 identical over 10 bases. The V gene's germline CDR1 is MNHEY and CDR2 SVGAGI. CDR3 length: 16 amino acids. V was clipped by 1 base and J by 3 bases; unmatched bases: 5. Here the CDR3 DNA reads TGTGCCAGCAGTTACTTGGTAGCGGGAGGAGAAGAGACCCAGTACTTC. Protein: CASSYLVAGGEETQYF.

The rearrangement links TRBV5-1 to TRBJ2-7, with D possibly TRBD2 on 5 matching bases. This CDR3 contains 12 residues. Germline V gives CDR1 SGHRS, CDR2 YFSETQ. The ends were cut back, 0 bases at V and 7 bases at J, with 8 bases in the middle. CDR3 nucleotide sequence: TGCGCCAGCAGCTTGGAGGCGGGTGAGCAGTACTTC. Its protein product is CASSLEAGEQYF.

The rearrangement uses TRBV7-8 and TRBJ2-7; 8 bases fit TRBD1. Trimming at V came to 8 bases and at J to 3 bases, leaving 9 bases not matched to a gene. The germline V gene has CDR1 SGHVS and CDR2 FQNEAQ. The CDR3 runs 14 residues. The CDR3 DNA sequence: TGTGCCAGCTTCGAGGGGACAGGCAACTACGAGCAGTACTTC. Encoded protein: CASFEGTGNYEQYF.